This T cell receptor beta chain stems from a study of T cell responses to AZD1222 COVID-19 vaccine. This CDR3 contains 14 residues. V was cut by 2 bases and J by 2 bases, with 10 bases left in between. Germline V lookup: CDR1 PRHDT, CDR2 FYEKMQ (reference sequence). Generated by immunoSEQ multiplex PCR, the TCRdb table keeps only in-frame clones and is missing some. This table holds roughly 100,000 clones, about four fifths found once. Sequences were derived from peripheral blood, sampled on day 0 of AZD1222 vaccination. This rearrangement joins TRBV13 to TRBJ2-7; D tentatively reads TRBD1 or TRBD2 (5 bases each). The sequence was obtained from an adult in good health. The CDR3 spells CASSLRDVAYEQYF. CDR3 nucleotide sequence: TGTGCCAGCAGCTTACGGGACGTTGCCTACGAGCAGTACTTC.